Sequencing of this TCR beta chain was carried out in a study of Ad26.COV2.S vaccination and SARS-CoV-2 variants. Study summary: Donor was one of the participants in the Ad26.COV2.S arm of the COV1001 trial. Intramuscular Ad26.COV2.S at 5x10^10 or 1x10^11 viral particles. Findings and caveats of the study: Responses of spike-specific T cells (both CD8+ and CD4+) reportedly showed substantial breadth after vaccination.

For this clone: Its target is not known.

CDR1 and CDR2 (germline): SGHDT, YYEEEE. V was trimmed by 3 bases and J by 1 base, leaving 13 bases between them. The CDR3 is 15 residues long. Described treatment: roughly 18 received Ad26.COV2.S at low or high dose, single or two shots; 5 received placebo; per-sample allocation not given. At day 63 after the first vaccine or placebo injection, samples were drawn. Spike of the Wuhan-strain SARS-CoV-2 was expressed by an Ad26 vector, which formed the vaccine. TCRdb's copy holds only in-frame clones and misses some; the assay was immunoSEQ multiplex PCR. The sample holds around 400,000 clones, 80% to 95% seen once.

The V and J genes are TRBV5-6 and TRBJ1-1; D is ambiguous. The sequence was obtained from a person between 18 and 65 years old who received the Ad26.COV2.S COVID-19 vaccine or a placebo. The source was peripheral blood, collected in a trial of Ad26.COV2.S vaccine versus placebo. This chain's CDR3 is CASSYLTLPNTEAFF. The CDR3 coding sequence is TGTGCCAGCAGCTATTTGACACTACCGAACACTGAAGCTTTCTTT.